The 21 T cell receptor beta chains below come from one sample, sequenced in a study of T-cell memory formation after mild COVID-19. Using its own MiXCR run on the 5' RACE reads, TCRdb lists one record per CDR3 protein. The table lists 35,000 to 45,000 distinct CDR3 sequences, 7.3% of them singletons. Input material: PBMCs or a T cell subset sorted from them (not recorded which). Source of these receptors: a man between 18 and 35 years old who had mild COVID-19 (a few samples of this study predate the infection). Cell type and time point are not known.

Here the CDR3 reads CASTPGQGGREQYV. The CDR3 coding sequence is TGTGCCAGCACCCCTGGACAGGGAGGAAGGGAGCAGTACGTC. V is TRBV28 and J is TRBJ2-7; 8 bases match TRBD1. Germline lookup yields CDR1 MDHEN and CDR2 SYDVKM. The V and J ends lost 7 bases and 7 bases, in that order; junction bases with no gene match: 12. The CDR3 is made up of 14 amino acids.

The chain combines TRBV7-2 with TRBJ2-3, with D uncertain. The CDR3 has 14 amino acids. V was clipped by 5 bases and J by 0 bases, with 9 bases between them. CDR1 and CDR2 from the germline V gene are SGHTA and FQGNSA. The CDR3 DNA sequence: TGTGCCAGCAGCCCAAGGTGGAGCACAGATACGCAGTATTTT. As protein: CASSPRWSTDTQYF. The variable domain in full, completed from reference TRBV7-2 and TRBJ2-3, reads GAGVSQSPSNKVTEKGKDVELRCDPISGHTALYWYRQSLGQGLEFLIYFQGNSAPDKSGLPSDRFSAERTGGSVSTLTIQRTQQEDSAVYLCASSPRWSTDTQYFGPGTRLTVL.

This chain connects TRBV6-2 or TRBV6-3 to TRBJ2-7; D might be TRBD1 or TRBD2, each matching 5 bases. The CDR3 sequence is 15 residues long. Germline CDR1 MNHEY, CDR2 SVGEGT. V lost 9 bases and J 2 bases, leaving 20 bases between the germline ends. The CDR3 nucleotides read TGTGCCAGTTCTCCGGTCCGGGACGGAGCCTACGAGCAGTACTTC. Amino acids: CASSPVRDGAYEQYF.

This clonotype was seen a handful of times. The V call is TRBV5-1, the J call TRBJ2-2; D not resolved. The germline gives CDR1 SGHRS, CDR2 YFSETQ. V was shortened by 4 bases and J by 4 bases, with 11 bases between the two germline ends. The length of the CDR3 is 14 residues. This CDR3 is CASSNRRSTGELFF. The CDR3, as DNA: TGCGCCAGCAGCAACCGAAGGAGCACCGGGGAGCTGTTTTTT.

This clonotype has at least ten counts. The chain employs TRBV29-1 and TRBJ2-3, with D unclear. In germline, CDR1 is SQVTM, CDR2 ANQGSEA. V was cut by 7 bases and J by 2 bases, with 7 bases left in between. This CDR3 has 11 amino acids. The CDR3 DNA reads as TGCAGCGCTCTAAACACAGATACGCAGTATTTT. Translated: CSALNTDTQYF.

CDR3 coding DNA: TGTGCCAGCAGCTTAGCGCAAGCCGGCGAGCAGTACTTC. It encodes CASSLAQAGEQYF. The genes are TRBV7-2 and TRBJ2-7; D remains unclear. The germline V and J ends were trimmed by 0 bases and 6 bases, with 9 bases remaining between them. CDR1 and CDR2 from the germline V gene are SGHTA and FQGNSA. The CDR3 sequence is 13 residues long.

The genes are TRBV6-5 and TRBJ1-2; D gene ambiguous. This CDR3 is built from 15 residues. Looked up from germline, CDR1 is MNHEY and CDR2 is SVGAGI. V lost 8 bases and J lost 2, with 18 bases in between. This chain's CDR3 is CASRQRLGKNYGYTF. As DNA, the CDR3 is TGTGCCAGCCGCCAGAGGTTAGGGAAAAACTATGGCTACACCTTC.

This clonotype was picked up a small number of times. The chain recombines TRBV29-1 with TRBJ1-1; no clear D. In germline, CDR1 is SQVTM, CDR2 ANQGSEA. Trimming shortened V by 3 bases and J by 1 base, and 6 bases separated the two germline ends. This CDR3 is built from 12 residues. CDR3 sequence: CSVETGNTEAFF. CDR3 bases: TGCAGCGTTGAGACCGGGAACACTGAAGCTTTCTTT.

The sample holds many counts of this clonotype. The rearrangement links TRBV20-1 to TRBJ2-1; 7 bases are a match to TRBD1. V gave up 3 bases and J gave up 3 bases; unmatched junction bases: 2. This CDR3 is 13 amino acids long. Germline-derived CDR1 and CDR2 are DFQATT and SNEGSKA (reference sequence). The CDR3 bases are TGCAGTGCTAGGAGGACAGGCTACAATGAGCAGTTCTTC. Protein product: CSARRTGYNEQFF.

V usage is TRBV5-8 and J usage is TRBJ2-7; 7 bases agree with TRBD2. This CDR3 comprises 14 residues. The ends lost 7 bases at V and 0 bases at J; junction bases unmatched: 7. Germline CDR1 reads SGHTS; CDR2 reads YDEGEE. The chain's CDR3 is CASGPGTTSYEQYF. Written as DNA, the CDR3 is TGTGCCAGCGGACCCGGGACTACCTCCTACGAGCAGTACTTC.

This chain uses TRBV14 with TRBJ2-7; maybe TRBD1 (6 bases). V shed 6 bases and J shed 6 bases, with 15 bases lying between them. In germline, CDR1 is SGHDN, CDR2 FVKESK. This CDR3 comprises 13 residues. CDR3 sequence: CASSTDVQGEQYV. DNA of the CDR3: TGTGCCAGCAGTACGGACGTACAGGGCGAGCAGTACGTC.

This clonotype was picked up a small number of times. The chain carries TRBV28 and TRBJ2-1; 12 nucleotides agree with TRBD1. CDR3 length equals 15 residues. Germline assignment: CDR1 MDHEN and CDR2 SYDVKM. V was pared by 3 bases and J by 6 bases, with 3 bases of the junction left unmatched. For the CDR3, the DNA is TGTGCCAGCAGTTTTTCGGGACAGGGGGCCAATGAGCAGTTCTTC. This translates into CASSFSGQGANEQFF.

This clonotype was detected only a few times. The chain has TRBV7-8 and TRBJ2-7; D gene unclear. CDR3 size: 14 residues. With 0 bases removed from V and 1 base from J, the gap between germline ends came to 7 bases. Germline CDR1 is SGHVS and CDR2 is FQNEAQ. The CDR3 DNA reads TGTGCCAGCAGCTTAGCAGGCCCATCCTACGAGCAGTACTTC. Translation: CASSLAGPSYEQYF.

The V and J genes are TRBV7-2 and TRBJ2-4, with a weak D call TRBD2 (5 bases). Germline CDR1 SGHTA, CDR2 FQGNSA. With 2 bases removed from V and 0 bases from J, the gap between germline ends came to 20 bases. The CDR3 contains 19 residues. CDR3 bases: TGTGCCAGCAGCTTATTTATCGGGGAGCGACGACTAGCCAAAAACATTCAGTACTTC. Residues: CASSLFIGERRLAKNIQYF. The whole variable domain, remainder taken from reference TRBV7-2 and TRBJ2-4, is GAGVSQSPSNKVTEKGKDVELRCDPISGHTALYWYRQSLGQGLEFLIYFQGNSAPDKSGLPSDRFSAERTGGSVSTLTIQRTQQEDSAVYLCASSLFIGERRLAKNIQYFGAGTRLSVL.

This clonotype occurred a few times. This chain uses TRBV24-1 with TRBJ2-4; the match to TRBD1 covers 9 bases. Germline loops: CDR1 KGHDR, CDR2 SFDVKD. The CDR3 is made up of 17 amino acids. V shed 0 bases and J 2 bases; nucleotides not matched to a gene: 4. CDR3 amino acids: CATSDLSNRGPKNIQYF. In nucleotides, the CDR3 is TGTGCCACCAGTGATTTGTCAAACAGGGGGCCCAAAAACATTCAGTACTTC.

Ten or more counts support this clonotype. The CDR3, as DNA: TGCGCCAGCAGCTTGGACGTGACAGGGGGCTGGGAGACCCAGTACTTC. This sequence encodes CASSLDVTGGWETQYF. The rearrangement joins TRBV5-1 to TRBJ2-5, with 10 bases fitting TRBD1. Germline V gene lookup returns CDR1 SGHRS and CDR2 YFSETQ. This CDR3 spans 16 amino acids. V lost 0 bases and J lost 5; bases outside the gene matches: 7. Full variable domain (remainder filled in from reference TRBV5-1 and TRBJ2-5): KAGVTQTPRYLIKTRGQQVTLSCSPISGHRSVSWYQQTPGQGLQFLFEYFSETQRNKGNFPGRFSGRQFSNSRSEMNVSTLELGDSALYLCASSLDVTGGWETQYFGPGTRLLVL.

The rearrangement joins TRBV12-3 or TRBV12-4 to TRBJ2-7; 8 nucleotides match TRBD2. V dropped 5 bases and J dropped 6; count of bases not matched to a gene: 9. CDR3 length: 14 residues. CDR3 bases: TGTGCCAGCAGTCACGGGACTAGTGGGCGCGAGCAGTACTTC. Translation gives CASSHGTSGREQYF.

The chain combines TRBV24-1 with TRBJ2-3, with 8 bases identical to TRBD1. This CDR3 spans 17 amino acids. CDR1 is KGHDR and CDR2 is SFDVKD in the germline V gene. V shed 2 bases, J shed 1 base, and the junction held 7 bases outside the gene matches. The CDR3 sequence is CATSDSSAGGRTDTQYF. The DNA of the CDR3 is TGTGCCACCAGTGATTCCTCGGCAGGGGGCCGCACAGATACGCAGTATTTT.

This clonotype was found a few times. The V call is TRBV6-2 or TRBV6-3, the J call TRBJ2-1, with 7 bases matching TRBD1. CDR1 is MNHEY and CDR2 is SVGEGT in the germline V gene. CDR3 length: 15 residues. V dropped 5 bases and J dropped 1; count of bases not matched to a gene: 5. For the CDR3, the DNA is TGTGCCAGCAGTCGCCCGGGACAGTCCTACAATGAGCAGTTCTTC. As protein: CASSRPGQSYNEQFF.

The table lists this clonotype with many counts. In DNA, the CDR3 is TGTGCCAGCCAACAGGACGGGGAAGTATACGAGCAGTACTTC. It yields the protein CASQQDGEVYEQYF. The rearrangement links TRBV2 to TRBJ2-7; D might be TRBD1 or TRBD2, each matching 5 bases. CDR3 length: 14 amino acids. Germline loops: CDR1 SNHLY, CDR2 FYNNEI. V was shortened by 8 bases and J by 4 bases, with 18 bases between the two germline ends.

The rearrangement links TRBV19 to TRBJ2-7; TRBD1 matches at 9 bases. Germline lookup yields CDR1 LNHDA and CDR2 SQIVND (reference sequence). Trimming at V came to 6 bases and at J to 6 bases, leaving 6 bases not matched to a gene. The CDR3 has 13 amino acids. CDR3 DNA: TGTGCCAGTAGCCAATCGACAGGGGGCGAGCAGTACGTC. Translated: CASSQSTGGEQYV.